This T cell receptor (beta chain) is drawn from a study of cytomegalovirus exposure and HLA in healthy donors. Study-level findings and limits: Listed as cytomegalovirus-associated were approximately 160 TCR beta chains. Beyond CMV serostatus, there was no information to go on about immune exposure. Common viral pathogens seemed, in a later analysis, to connect with several of the most significant clusters. Later, an analysis showed that TCR beta chains associated with HLA were more clonally expanded than others that were equally common.

The V gene end was trimmed by 7 bases and the J gene end by 4 bases; junction bases not matched to a gene: 5. CDR1 is LNHDA, CDR2 SQIVND, per germline (reference sequence). This CDR3 has 14 amino acids. PCR was performed using 60 Vbeta and 13 Jbeta primers. TCRdb keeps only in-frame clones here, not all; method: immunoSEQ multiplex PCR. Among some 95,000 clones listed, approximately 77% were seen once. A note on this clone: The antigen remains undetermined.

This sequence was found in a woman in her thirties or forties in good health and CMV-seronegative. Sequencing was performed on PBMCs. V is TRBV19 and J is TRBJ2-7; TRBD1 aligns across 12 bases. The CDR3 here is CASKRDRGQYEQYF. In DNA, the CDR3 is TGTGCCAGTAAAAGGGACAGGGGGCAATACGAGCAGTACTTC.